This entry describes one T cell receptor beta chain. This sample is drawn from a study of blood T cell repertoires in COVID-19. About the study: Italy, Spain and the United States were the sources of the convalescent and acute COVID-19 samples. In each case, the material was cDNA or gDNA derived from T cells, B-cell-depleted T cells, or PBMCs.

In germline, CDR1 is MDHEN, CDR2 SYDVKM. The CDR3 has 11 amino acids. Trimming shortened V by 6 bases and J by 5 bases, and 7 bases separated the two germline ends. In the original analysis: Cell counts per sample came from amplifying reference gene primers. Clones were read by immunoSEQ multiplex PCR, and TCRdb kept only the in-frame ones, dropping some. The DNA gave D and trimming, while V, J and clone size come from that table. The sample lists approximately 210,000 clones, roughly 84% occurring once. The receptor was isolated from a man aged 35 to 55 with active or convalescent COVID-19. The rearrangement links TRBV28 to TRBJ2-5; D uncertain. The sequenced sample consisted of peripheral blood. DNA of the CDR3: TGTGCCAGCAGCCCGAGGGAGACCCAGTACTTC. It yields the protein CASSPRETQYF. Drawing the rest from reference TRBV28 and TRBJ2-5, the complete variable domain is DVKVTQSSRYLVKRTGEKVFLECVQDMDHENMFWYRQDPGLGLRLIYFSYDVKMKEKGDIPEGYSVSREKKERFSLILESASTNQTSMYLCASSPRETQYFGPGTRLLVL.